This T cell receptor beta chain was recorded in a study of blood T cell repertoires in COVID-19. V shed 4 bases and J shed 0 bases, with 14 bases lying between them. This CDR3 is built from 16 residues. CDR1 and CDR2 from the germline V gene are SGHNT and YENEEA. The table came from immunoSEQ multiplex PCR; TCRdb's copy has only in-frame clones and leaves some out. The sample comprises a few hundred thousand clones, nearly 90% of which are singletons, and 2.1% rests with the top ten. The gene calls are TRBV11-3 and TRBJ2-3, with a tentative D call TRBD2 (7 bases). Sequenced input: peripheral blood. This clonotype was sampled from a woman aged 55 to 70 with COVID-19, enrolled during active disease. Here the CDR3 DNA reads TGTGCCAGCAGCTCGGGAGGACAGCCTAGCACAGATACGCAGTATTTT. It translates to CASSSGGQPSTDTQYF.